Below, 8 T cell receptor beta chains from the same sample are listed, as sequenced in a study of shared clonotypes between healthy human individuals. Data came from immunoSEQ multiplex PCR; TCRdb stores just in-frame clones and leaves some out. The table has nearly 750,000 clones, approximately 72% seen once. The specimen sequenced was memory CD4+ T cells sorted from blood. Subset described: CD45RA-negative fraction. These receptors originate from a woman in her twenties or thirties in good health.

This clone has at least ten counts. The chain couples TRBV5-1 to TRBJ2-5, with D possibly matching TRBD2 (6 bases). This CDR3 region has 15 residues. The germline CDR1 and CDR2 sequences are SGHRS and YFSETQ. V was pared by 1 base and J by 2 bases, with 12 bases between. The CDR3 loop reads CASSLSGDEQETQYF. The CDR3 DNA reads TGCGCCAGCAGCTTGTCGGGGGACGAACAAGAGACCCAGTACTTC.

This chain uses TRBV7-8 with TRBJ2-1; 12 positions agree with TRBD1. CDR1 SGHVS and CDR2 FQNEAQ come from the germline V gene. This CDR3 has 15 residues. The V gene end was trimmed by 5 bases and the J gene end by 9 bases; junction bases not matched to a gene: 8. The CDR3 DNA is TGTGCCAGCAGCCAGGGACAGGGGGCGTGGGGTGAGCAGTTCTTC. As protein: CASSQGQGAWGEQFF.

This chain connects TRBV5-6 to TRBJ2-1; D perhaps matches TRBD1 (5 bases). Trimming cost V 0 bases and J 8 bases, with 9 bases left between them. CDR3 length equals 13 residues. The germline gives CDR1 SGHDT, CDR2 YYEEEE. CDR3 DNA sequence: TGTGCCAGCAGCTTGGCCGGACACCATGAGCAGTTCTTC. This translates into CASSLAGHHEQFF.

The rearrangement links TRBV2 to TRBJ2-2, with a tentative D call TRBD2 (6 bases). Germline V gene data show CDR1 as SNHLY and CDR2 as FYNNEI. This CDR3 comprises 12 residues. The ends were cut back, 10 bases at V and 3 bases at J, with 9 bases in the middle. The CDR3 region has the DNA TGTGCCACGAGGAGGGACACCGGGGAGCTGTTTTTT. This gives the protein CATRRDTGELFF.

A single count supports this clone. The gene calls are TRBV6-6 and TRBJ2-1; D gene ambiguous. Germline CDR1 is MNHNY and CDR2 is SVGAGI (reference sequence). Trimming pared 5 bases from V and 0 bases from J, leaving 5 bases between. This CDR3 has 13 residues. The CDR3 loop reads CASSDGSYNEQFF. For the CDR3, the DNA is TGTGCCAGCAGTGACGGCTCCTACAATGAGCAGTTCTTC.

This clone was counted many times. V gene TRBV28 combines with J gene TRBJ1-5; TRBD1 matches 9 bases. Germline V gene data show CDR1 as MDHEN and CDR2 as SYDVKM. The CDR3 spans 14 residues. J gave up 6 bases and V 4 bases, and 4 bases lay outside the gene matches. DNA for the CDR3: TGTGCCAGCAGTTCCTTGGACAGGGGTCAGCCCCAGCATTTT. Protein: CASSSLDRGQPQHF.

This chain joins TRBV5-1 and TRBJ2-2; tentative D call: TRBD1 (5 bases). V was trimmed by 2 bases and J by 3 bases, leaving 11 bases between them. From germline, CDR1 is SGHRS and CDR2 YFSETQ. This CDR3 comprises 15 residues. CDR3 in amino acids: CASSFQGRDTGELFF. CDR3 DNA: TGCGCCAGCAGCTTCCAGGGTCGCGACACCGGGGAGCTGTTTTTT.

This clone was picked up one time. This chain joins TRBV10-3 and TRBJ1-1; D may be TRBD1 (6 bases). Per germline, CDR1 ENHRY and CDR2 SYGVKD. Between the trimmed V and J ends, which lost 6 bases and 1 base, there was a span of 12 bases. This CDR3 spans 14 amino acids. The CDR3 here is CAIRYQGTNTEAFF. The DNA for the CDR3 is TGTGCCATCAGATACCAGGGGACGAACACTGAAGCTTTCTTT.